The following is a T cell receptor (beta chain) sequence with its context. No cognate antigen has been identified for it. Base qualities are not at hand, and no much larger clone is one base apart. Library prep was done by the immunoSEQ multiplex PCR assay. For the multiplex PCR, a mixture combining 60 forward primers for TCR Vbeta segments and 13 reverse primers for TCR Jbeta segments was used. Amplification of the CDR3 region of rearranged TCR beta genes was performed with a multiplex PCR assay on genomic DNA. On the Illumina HiSeq System, the amplified TCR beta libraries were sequenced as 87-base-pair reads. Per the original workflow: In a later analysis, roughly 80 million unique TCR beta chains were counted across the roughly 670 repertoires, and around 10 million of these chains were shared by at least two donors. Raw reads were error-corrected and collapsed into unique sequences by a nearest-neighbor algorithm in which closely related sequences were merged to remove PCR and sequencing errors. V, D and J gene segments were assigned by aligning CDR3 sequences to IMGT reference sequences. For a sequence to be retained, a match of at least six nucleotides was required to both a V gene segment and a J gene segment. Rearrangements were classified as productive when the CDR3 lacked stop codons and remained in frame with V and J, and all other rearrangements were classified as non-productive. CDR3 was defined by IMGT convention, running from the second conserved V-encoded cysteine to the conserved J-encoded phenylalanine. Sequences without an unambiguous match to a single V gene segment were excluded from the earlier analysis of several hundred of the donors. In an earlier analysis of around 590 of the donors, a V segment was called functional when productive rearrangements were above 56.7%, and segregating when the standard deviation between donors exceeded 5%. A statistical classification framework was developed to diagnose cytomegalovirus status using the catalog of TCR beta chain sequences. In a later analysis, TCR nucleotide sequences were compared against IMGT/GENE-DB human TR gene sequences so that V and J genes could be assigned. In a later analysis, CDR3 sequences and most-parsimonious VDJ recombination scenarios were assigned using the TCRdist pipeline. In a later analysis, each TCR beta chain was defined by its CDR3 amino acid sequence together with its V-gene family, and reads lacking a unique V-gene family were excluded. A later analysis removed 500 to 650 highly shared, low-generation-probability nucleotide sequences to deal with suspected cross-contamination and a sequencing artifact. In a later analysis, a clonal expansion index was calculated for each public chain from normalized within-repertoire ranks of inferred template counts. Generation probabilities in a later analysis came from a VDJ recombination model fitted to out-of-frame rearrangements, and those results were checked against IGoR. In a later analysis, hypergeometric tests were used to score TCR-TCR, TCR-HLA and TCR-CMV co-occurrence, with a repertoire-size bias correction applied to TCR pairs. To estimate false discovery rates, a later analysis permuted the HLA or CMV assignments 20 times. A later analysis grouped co-occurring TCRs with DBSCAN, adding TCRdist sequence similarity when clustering within HLA-allele-positive subsets. Repertoires with fewer than 30,000 or more than 120,000 public chains, plus five repertoires with anomalous nucleotide sharing, were excluded from co-occurrence clustering. Imported from immuneACCESS, the table was reduced by TCRdb to in-frame sequences with V and J called. These copies leave out some clones; in studies compared against another copy, an unresolved V gene accounts for under half, and the cause of the remainder is not known. V, J and clone size reflect that table, while D and trimming were determined from the DNA. The sample contains about 98,000 clones, 74% of them found a single time. The ten largest clones represent about 2% of the sample.

The sample comes from a study of cytomegalovirus exposure and HLA in healthy donors (dated by TCRdb to about 2017). With respect to the entire study: An earlier analysis of 587 of the donors reported roughly 300 Gb of sequence data and 95 million to 140 million unique TCR beta sequences obtained from about 180 million T cells. Roughly 320 gigabases of sequencing data and approximately 91 million unique TCR sequences made up an early release that covered several hundred HLA-typed donors. Of the 300 to 500 genotyped donors, 81% were placed in the genetic ancestry cluster associated with self-reported Caucasian donors. The study aimed to test whether signatures of past pathogen exposure could be identified by cataloging public T cell receptors. The T cell repertoires of 666 subjects were profiled by immunosequencing and related to cytomegalovirus serostatus. A separate validation cohort of approximately 120 different subjects was used in addition to the roughly 620-subject first cohort. The study combined high-throughput TCR immunosequencing, statistical association of individual TCRs with disease status, and machine learning to predict cytomegalovirus infection status. In a later analysis, previously published TCR beta repertoires from roughly 710 donors were re-analyzed and high-resolution HLA genotyping was added so that TCR occurrence patterns could be studied. The later analysis used no new phenotypic data to find candidate immune exposures, relying instead on TCR beta sequences and their occurrence across donors. An earlier analysis of approximately 630 of the donors applied high-throughput TCR beta sequencing to assess whether each TCR beta V gene segment acted as functional or pseudogenic. Alongside the repertoire data, information on donor age, sex, ethnicity and CMV serostatus was compiled. A later genetic analysis used genome-wide SNP genotypes for 398 of the 666 donors, treating that subset as a discovery cohort. Every repertoire in the discovery cohort had been generated on one and the same sequencing platform. HLA typing included class I and class II loci at four-digit resolution. Typing coverage differed by locus: A, B, C, DRB1 and DQB1 were typed in about 620-630 donors, DQA1 in about 500, DPA1 in some 600, and DPB1 in around 440. Four to six DR-DQ haplotypes were handled as single units for association and clustering, since linkage in the cohort was strong. Among around 400 genotyped donors of the cohort, an average of about 240,000 unique TCR beta nucleotide sequences was sequenced per donor, of which 15% to 20% were non-productive.

The cohort comprised 550 to 700 healthy bone marrow donors. Cohort members were all nominally healthy when sampled, although unrecorded immune exposures were likely present. The donor tested CMV seronegative, placing the donor among the 350 to 400 seronegative members of the cohort. A peripheral blood sample was provided by each donor, and peripheral blood mononuclear cells were used for TCR beta sequencing. The Qiagen DNeasy Blood Extraction Kit was used to extract genomic DNA from the blood cell samples. What the research found in general, with its limitations: Linkage disequilibrium might explain the correlated functional status among segregating V segments, but an unknown experimental factor could not be excluded. A later analysis found that TCR association rates varied across HLA loci, with DRB1 alleles showing the most associated TCRs and HLA-C alleles the fewest. The presence/absence analyses assumed that sequencing depth was roughly uniform across donors, and that assumption may not be true. Because HLA typing was unavailable for some donors at each locus, only the typed subset was used in association tests. A later analysis found that most CMV-associated TCR beta chains appeared HLA-restricted, with HLA associations seemingly driven largely by CMV exposure. A total of 150 to 200 TCR beta chains were listed by the study as associated with cytomegalovirus. Because counts were too low, roughly 16 rarely observed V segments, including chromosome 9 orphons, were left out of the earlier analysis of a few hundred of the donors. At a false discovery rate of 0.05, a later analysis linked around 17,000 TCR beta sequences to specific HLA alleles. Compared with the approximately 600-donor mean, donors in an Asian-associated ancestry cluster had fewer N-insertions in productive TCRs, according to a later genetic analysis. While some public TCRs were present in many individuals, most TCR sequences turned up only very rarely across donors. In a later analysis, several top co-occurrence clusters were reported to appear linked to parvovirus B19, influenza, CMV and Epstein-Barr virus. For the cohort, immune exposure information was limited to CMV serostatus. An association between a missense DCLRE1C variant and V-gene and J-gene trimming of TCR beta chains was found in a later genetic analysis and replicated in an independent cohort. When HLA alleles, especially DR and DQ, strongly co-occurred, TCR associations were difficult to assign to individual alleles. In a later analysis, HLA-associated TCR beta chains were found to be more clonally expanded and to have lower generation probabilities than equally common non-associated chains. The cohort was sequenced for TCR beta chains only, and without alpha or paired-chain data the features that could be detected were limited. It was suggested by the authors that the approach could potentially be generalized to other disease states and immunological phenotypes. The classifier was reported to diagnose cytomegalovirus status with high specificity and sensitivity in both the original and validation cohorts. Broadly in line with IMGT annotations, most TCR beta V segments showed up in productive rearrangements about 87% or about 30% of the time in an earlier analysis of 587 of the donors. A further reported finding was that TCR beta sequences accurately predicted the HLA-A and HLA-B alleles for most subjects in the first cohort. A group of highly shared sequence variants was considered likely to be a technical artifact of the sequencing pipeline. In vitro tests confirmed that a few of the cytomegalovirus-associated TCR beta chains recognize cytomegalovirus antigens.

Specimen: PBMCs. This receptor was obtained from a male donor in good health and CMV-seronegative.

The CDR3 is CASSEFRGLEQYF. The DNA sequence is given as TGCGCCAGCAGTGAGTTCAGGGGGCTCGAGCAGTACTTC. The chain uses TRBV10-2 and TRBJ2-7, with 8 bases matching TRBD1. Inclusive of the bounding cysteine and phenylalanine, the CDR3 is 13 residues long. Only CDR3 DNA remains: 39 bases, in frame from the first base. V and J are trimmed by 1 base and 6 bases, and the gene matches miss 2 bases of the junction. The germline V gene sets CDR1 to WSHSY and CDR2 to SAAADI.